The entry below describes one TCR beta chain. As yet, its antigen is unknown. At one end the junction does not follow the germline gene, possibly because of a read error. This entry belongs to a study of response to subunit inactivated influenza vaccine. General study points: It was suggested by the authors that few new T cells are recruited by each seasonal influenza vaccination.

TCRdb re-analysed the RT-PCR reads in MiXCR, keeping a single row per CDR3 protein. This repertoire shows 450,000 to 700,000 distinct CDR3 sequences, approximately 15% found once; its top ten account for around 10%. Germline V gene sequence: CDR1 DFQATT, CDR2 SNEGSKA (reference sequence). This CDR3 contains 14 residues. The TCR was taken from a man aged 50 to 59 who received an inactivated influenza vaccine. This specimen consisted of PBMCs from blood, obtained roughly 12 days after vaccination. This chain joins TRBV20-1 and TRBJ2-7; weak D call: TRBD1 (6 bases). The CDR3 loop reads CSARDATGTYKQYF. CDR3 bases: TGCAGTGCTAGAGATGCGACAGGTACCTACAAGCAGTACTTC.